Listed here are 22 T cell receptor beta chains from one sample, sequenced in a study of T cell repertoires in cytomegalovirus infection. TCRdb reprocessed the reads via MiXCR and lists one record per CDR3 protein. Of more than 400,000 distinct CDR3 sequences in the sample, about a quarter were seen once. The specimen was PBMCs. The origin of the receptors is a human donor in good health (CMV status not recorded). Some clones in this sample may be carry-over from other donors' samples.

This clonotype has only a few counts. The J gene is TRBJ2-3, the V gene TRBV11-2, with D unresolved. With 0 bases removed from V and 6 bases from J, the gap between germline ends came to 10 bases. Germline-derived CDR1 and CDR2 are SGHAT and FQNNGV. CDR3 length equals 14 residues. The CDR3 loop is CASSLELLGDTQYF. The CDR3 nucleotides read TGTGCCAGCAGCTTAGAGCTTCTAGGGGATACGCAGTATTTT.

The V gene is TRBV11-3, the J gene TRBJ2-5, with D perhaps TRBD1 (5 bases). Germline-derived CDR1 and CDR2 are SGHNT and YENEEA. CDR3 size: 14 residues. Trimming left V 6 bases short and J 0 bases short, with 11 bases between. CDR3 amino acids: CASRHRQYQETQYF. CDR3 coding DNA: TGTGCCAGCAGACACAGACAGTACCAAGAGACCCAGTACTTC. The variable domain in full, completed from reference TRBV11-3 and TRBJ2-5, reads EAGVVQSPRYKIIEKKQPVAFWCNPISGHNTLYWYLQNLGQGPELLIRYENEEAVDDSQLPKDRFSAERLKGVDSTLKIQPAELGDSAVYLCASRHRQYQETQYFGPGTRLLVL.

This clonotype showed up just a few times. The CDR3 sequence is CASSHPGTGLGGYTF. The CDR3 bases are TGTGCCAGCAGCCACCCGGGGACAGGCCTTGGGGGCTACACCTTC. The rearrangement uses TRBV6-1 and TRBJ1-2, with 8 nucleotides matching TRBD1. With V trimmed by 6 bases and J by 8 bases, 14 bases remained unmatched. Germline CDR1 is MNHNS and CDR2 is SASEGT. This CDR3 contains 15 residues.

This clonotype was seen more than once but under ten times. The chain has TRBV7-9 and TRBJ1-4; 7 bases fit TRBD1. The CDR3 loop spans 16 amino acids. V lost 2 bases, J lost 5 bases, and 8 bases stayed unmatched. The germline V gene has CDR1 SEHNR and CDR2 FQNEAQ (reference sequence). CDR3 sequence: CASSLMIGGDNEKLFF. As DNA, the CDR3 is TGTGCCAGCAGCTTAATGATAGGGGGCGACAATGAAAAACTGTTTTTT. Full variable domain (rest looked up from reference TRBV7-9 and TRBJ1-4): DTGVSQNPRHKITKRGQNVTFRCDPISEHNRLYWYRQTLGQGPEFLTYFQNEAQLEKSRLLSDRFSAERPKGSFSTLEIQRTEQGDSAMYLCASSLMIGGDNEKLFFGSGTQLSVL.

This clonotype was found a few times. This sequence joins TRBV19 and TRBJ1-2; perhaps TRBD1 as D (6 bases). The ends were cut back, 4 bases at V and 4 bases at J, with 16 bases in the middle. The CDR3 is 15 amino acids. Germline V lookup: CDR1 LNHDA, CDR2 SQIVND (reference sequence). The CDR3 here is CASSTTDRTLYGYTF. DNA of the CDR3: TGTGCCAGTAGTACGACCGACAGGACACTCTATGGCTACACCTTC.

The sample holds a few counts of this clonotype. The chain couples TRBV6-8 to TRBJ2-3; 11 bases fit TRBD2. CDR3 size: 17 residues. The V gene end was trimmed by 0 bases and the J gene end by 3 bases; junction bases not matched to a gene: 5. CDR1 is MNHGY, CDR2 SAAAGT, per germline. In nucleotides, the CDR3 is TGTGCCAGCAGTTACTCCGCTAGCGGGAGGTATACAGATACGCAGTATTTT. It codes for CASSYSASGRYTDTQYF.

The chain employs TRBV5-1 and TRBJ1-2, with D perhaps matching TRBD1 (5 bases). CDR1 is SGHRS and CDR2 is YFSETQ in the germline V gene. The CDR3 spans 13 residues. Trimming pared 2 bases from V and 7 bases from J, leaving 12 bases between. CDR3 loop: CASSFGDRSGYTF. The CDR3 DNA is TGCGCCAGCAGCTTTGGGGACCGGAGTGGCTACACCTTC.

The chain joins TRBV14 to TRBJ2-2, with 8 positions matching TRBD1. CDR3 size: 14 residues. Per germline, CDR1 SGHDN and CDR2 FVKESK. J was trimmed by 6 bases and V by 3 bases; bases with no gene match: 3. CDR3 coding DNA: TGTGCCAGCAGCCAGTTACAGGGGGCCGGGGAGCTGTTTTTT. This sequence encodes CASSQLQGAGELFF.

This clonotype showed up just a few times. This chain joins TRBV28 and TRBJ2-1; either TRBD1 or TRBD2 may supply D (5 bases each). Germline CDR1 is MDHEN and CDR2 is SYDVKM. The CDR3 extends over 15 amino acids. Trimming removed 3 bases at V and 4 bases at J, with 13 bases between. CDR3 protein: CASSLGENWYNEQFF. CDR3 bases: TGTGCCAGCAGTTTGGGGGAGAATTGGTACAATGAGCAGTTCTTC.

This clonotype was counted between two and nine times. An end of the junction does not agree with germline; a read error may underlie this. The chain recombines TRBV20-1 with TRBJ2-5; 7 positions agree with TRBD2. Germline V lookup: CDR1 DFQATT, CDR2 SNEGSKA (reference sequence). The CDR3 runs to 12 residues. CDR3 loop: CSARDSSGPHYF. The DNA for the CDR3 is TGCAGTGCTAGAGATAGTAGCGGGCCCCATTACTTC.

This clonotype was counted at least ten times. The rearrangement joins TRBV6-6 to TRBJ2-7; D may be TRBD2 (5 bases). V shed 2 bases and J shed 0 bases, with 11 bases lying between them. This CDR3 contains 15 residues. In germline, CDR1 is MNHNY, CDR2 SVGAGI (reference sequence). The CDR3 loop reads CASSYRTGNSYEQYF. The CDR3 DNA reads as TGTGCCAGCAGTTACAGGACTGGAAACTCCTACGAGCAGTACTTC.

The CDR3 DNA reads as TGTGCCAGCAGTTACCAACAGGGTCAGCCCCAGCATTTT. Protein: CASSYQQGQPQHF. The chain uses TRBV12-3 or TRBV12-4 and TRBJ1-5, with D tentatively TRBD1 (6 bases). The CDR3 has 13 amino acids. With 4 bases removed from V and 6 bases from J, the gap between germline ends came to 10 bases.

Details on this clonotype: Just one base apart from a much larger clone, this may be a read error. The V and J genes are TRBV7-2 and TRBJ2-3; TRBD1 might be the D (6 bases). Trimming removed 2 bases from V and 8 bases from J, with 23 bases in between. This CDR3 spans 17 amino acids. The V gene's germline CDR1 is SGHTA and CDR2 FQGNSA. The CDR3 nucleotides are TGTGCCAGCAGCTTAACAAACAGGGACCGGACCGCAGGTACGCAGTATTTT. It yields the protein CASSLTNRDRTAGTQYF.

This clonotype was observed a handful of times. This rearrangement joins TRBV10-3 to TRBJ2-1; TRBD2 aligns across 10 bases. Germline V lookup: CDR1 ENHRY, CDR2 SYGVKD. The CDR3 extends over 16 amino acids. V was pared by 4 bases and J by 8 bases, with 11 bases of the junction left unmatched. CDR3 sequence: CAISGPSSGSSDEQFF. The CDR3 DNA reads TGTGCCATCAGTGGTCCTTCTAGCGGGAGCTCAGATGAGCAGTTCTTC.

This clonotype was found a few times. The chain couples TRBV6-4 to TRBJ2-3, with D unclear. CDR3 length: 14 amino acids. Germline lookup yields CDR1 MRHNA and CDR2 SNTAGT. The V and J ends lost 5 bases and 3 bases respectively, with 12 bases between them. CDR3 nucleotide sequence: TGTGCCAGCAGTCCCGAGTCAGTTACAGATACGCAGTATTTT. This sequence encodes CASSPESVTDTQYF.

This clonotype occurred many times. The chain combines TRBV4-1 with TRBJ2-2, with 11 bases aligning to TRBD2. The germline CDR1 and CDR2 sequences are MGHRA and YSYEKL. The CDR3 runs to 17 residues. The V gene end was trimmed by 0 bases and the J gene end by 3 bases; junction bases not matched to a gene: 3. For the CDR3, the DNA is TGCGCCAGCAGCCAAGAATCGGGACTAGCGGACACCGGGGAGCTGTTTTTT. As protein: CASSQESGLADTGELFF.

This rearrangement joins TRBV7-8 to TRBJ2-1, with 15 bases that match TRBD2. V trimming: 5 bases; J trimming: 10 bases; junction bases outside the gene matches: 6. Germline CDR1 SGHVS, CDR2 FQNEAQ. The CDR3 totals 15 residues. DNA of the CDR3: TGTGCCAGCAGCCTCGGGACTAGCGGGGGGACCGAGCAGTTCTTC. Its protein is CASSLGTSGGTEQFF.

This clonotype was detected only a few times. V and J are TRBV7-9 and TRBJ2-1; 9 bases map to TRBD1. The CDR3 sequence is 15 residues long. V lost 5 bases, J lost 2 bases, and 4 bases stayed unmatched. Germline loops: CDR1 SEHNR, CDR2 FQNEAQ (reference sequence). In DNA, the CDR3 is TGTGCCAGCAGCGACAGGGGGGGGCCCTACAATGAGCAGTTCTTC. Its translation: CASSDRGGPYNEQFF.

The rearrangement joins TRBV2 to TRBJ1-3, with D uncertain. Germline V lookup: CDR1 SNHLY, CDR2 FYNNEI. The CDR3 extends over 17 amino acids. Deletions cut 7 bases from V and 1 base from J, with 20 bases between. The CDR3 reads CASNYGTSLVSGNTIYF. The CDR3 nucleotides read TGTGCCAGCAACTACGGAACCTCTTTGGTATCTGGAAACACCATATATTTT.

The chain couples TRBV29-1 to TRBJ1-1, with D maybe TRBD1 (5 bases). This CDR3 comprises 15 residues. V was trimmed by 4 bases and J by 0 bases, leaving 15 bases between them. Germline CDR1 reads SQVTM; CDR2 reads ANQGSEA. The DNA of the CDR3 is TGCAGCGTTGGAGGGACGAATTTCATGAACACTGAAGCTTTCTTT. The encoded protein is CSVGGTNFMNTEAFF. The variable domain in full, with the rest retrieved from reference TRBV29-1 and TRBJ1-1, is SAVISQKPSRDICQRGTSLTIQCQVDSQVTMMFWYRQQPGQSLTLIATANQGSEATYESGFVIDKFPISRPNLTFSTLTVSNMSPEDSSIYLCSVGGTNFMNTEAFFGQGTRLTVV.

This clonotype was detected only a few times. The chain couples TRBV29-1 to TRBJ2-2; 7 bases map to TRBD2. V gave up 3 bases and J gave up 7 bases; unmatched junction bases: 5. This CDR3 region has 13 residues. CDR1 is SQVTM, CDR2 ANQGSEA, per germline. The CDR3 sequence is CSVDGEGFGELFF. The CDR3 DNA follows: TGCAGCGTTGATGGGGAGGGGTTCGGGGAGCTGTTTTTT.

This clonotype was counted a few times. J is TRBJ2-1 and V is TRBV29-1; no clear D gene. The CDR3 covers 14 residues. Germline V CDR1 and CDR2: SQVTM, ANQGSEA. Trimming pared 2 bases from V and 6 bases from J, leaving 14 bases between. For the CDR3, the DNA is TGCAGCGTTGAACACATGCAAGGGTTCAATGAGCAGTTCTTC. Its translation is CSVEHMQGFNEQFF.